The next 20 T cell receptor beta chains were all read from a single sample in a study of cytomegalovirus exposure and HLA in healthy donors (TCRdb year 2017). The library was produced with the immunoSEQ multiplex PCR assay. For the multiplex PCR, a mixture combining 60 forward primers for TCR Vbeta segments and 13 reverse primers for TCR Jbeta segments was used. TCRdb stores this immuneACCESS table with in-frame sequences only. Part of the clones is absent; in the studies checked, under half of the shortfall reflects unresolved V genes, and no reason is known for the rest. This sample comprises 55,000 to 80,000 clones, under 80% of them detected only once. The leading ten clones occupy roughly 5.7% of the sample. Sequencing was done on a sample of PBMCs. The receptors were sampled from a young woman in good health and CMV-seronegative.

The chain uses TRBV18 and TRBJ2-1; TRBD2 is a possible D gene (5 bases). V was clipped by 6 bases and J by 5 bases, with 17 bases between them. CDR3 length: 15 residues. The germline gives CDR1 KGHSH, CDR2 LQKENI. For the CDR3, the DNA is TGTGCCAGCTCTCGAGAGGCTAGGCGGGACAATGAGCAGTTCTTC. Amino acid sequence: CASSREARRDNEQFF.

The chain combines TRBV27 with TRBJ2-7, with 8 bases lining up with TRBD1. The CDR3 sequence is 13 residues long. The germline V gene encodes CDR1 MNHEY and CDR2 SMNVEV (reference sequence). J was trimmed by 3 bases and V by 5 bases; bases with no gene match: 3. CDR3 sequence reads: CASSQGTGYEQYV. DNA for the CDR3: TGTGCCAGCAGTCAGGGGACAGGCTACGAGCAGTACGTC.

The chain has TRBV19 and TRBJ2-1, with D possibly being TRBD2 (6 bases). The germline CDR1 and CDR2 sequences are LNHDA and SQIVND (reference sequence). V lost 4 bases to trimming and J lost 8 bases, with 9 bases between them. The CDR3 is 12 amino acids. CDR3 sequence (DNA): TGTGCCAGTAGTAGGAGGGGTGATGAGCAGTTCTTC. Its protein is CASSRRGDEQFF.

As to this clone: An end of the junction differs from the germline gene, which may be a read error. The rearrangement links TRBV7-9 to TRBJ2-1, with 12 nucleotides matching TRBD2. The germline CDR1 and CDR2 sequences are SEHNR and FQNEAQ (reference sequence). The CDR3 totals 17 residues. The CDR3 protein is CSSSVPWTSGTYNEQFF. CDR3 DNA sequence: TGTTCCAGCAGCGTACCCTGGACTAGCGGGACCTACAATGAGCAGTTCTTC.

This chain joins TRBV6-1 and TRBJ1-5, with 10 bases matching TRBD1. CDR3 length equals 17 residues. The V gene's germline CDR1 is MNHNS and CDR2 SASEGT. V dropped 4 bases and J dropped 2; count of bases not matched to a gene: 8. This CDR3 reads CASSGLSGTGGNQPQHF. The CDR3 DNA reads as TGTGCCAGCAGTGGGCTTTCCGGGACAGGGGGCAATCAGCCCCAGCATTTT.

The chain recombines TRBV7-9 with TRBJ1-3; the D is unclear. CDR1 and CDR2 (germline): SEHNR, FQNEAQ (reference sequence). This CDR3 comprises 17 residues. V dropped 6 bases and J dropped 3 bases, with 21 bases sitting between them. Written as DNA, the CDR3 is TGTGCCAGCAGTTCCATCGGCGGGGTATCATTTGGAAACACCATATATTTT. It translates to CASSSIGGVSFGNTIYF.

The chain is built from TRBV18 and TRBJ2-7; TRBD2 matches 8 bases. Germline assignment: CDR1 KGHSH and CDR2 LQKENI. Unmatched junction bases numbered 5, after V lost 1 base and J lost 0 bases. The CDR3 is 16 amino acids. The CDR3 DNA reads TGTGCCAGCTCACCACAGCGCGGGAGGATCTCCTACGAGCAGTACTTC. This codes for CASSPQRGRISYEQYF.

This clone was recorded only once. The V gene is TRBV28, the J gene TRBJ2-5, with TRBD1 matching 10 bases. The DNA end lines up better with TRBJ2-7; the J call may be wrong. Germline V gene sequence: CDR1 MDHEN, CDR2 SYDVKM. The CDR3 contains 14 residues. The CDR3 DNA sequence: TGTGCCAGCAGCCCGGGACAGGGGAACCACGAGCAGTACTTC. Its protein product is CASSPGQGNHEQYF.

The chain joins TRBV19 to TRBJ1-4; D is ambiguous. The CDR3 consists of 14 residues. Trimming removed 7 bases from V and 6 bases from J, with 15 bases in between. CDR1 is LNHDA, CDR2 SQIVND, per germline (reference sequence). The CDR3 loop is CASNPVAADEKLFF. In nucleotides, the CDR3 is TGTGCCAGTAACCCGGTGGCGGCGGATGAAAAACTGTTTTTT.

The genes are TRBV4-1 and TRBJ2-7, with TRBD2 matching 9 bases. The J segment lost 2 bases and the V segment lost 3 bases, leaving 5 bases of the junction unmatched. This CDR3 is 15 amino acids long. CDR1 is MGHRA, CDR2 YSYEKL, per germline. CDR3 in amino acids: CASSHGLAGPYEQYF. The CDR3 nucleotides are TGCGCCAGCAGCCACGGGCTAGCGGGACCCTACGAGCAGTACTTC.

This clone turned up a few times. The chain has TRBV9 and TRBJ2-1; 8 bases match TRBD2. The CDR3 runs to 15 residues. Germline V gene lookup returns CDR1 SGDLS and CDR2 YYNGEE. The junction had 8 bases not matched to a gene; V was cut back by 0 bases and J by 9 bases. CDR3 sequence (DNA): TGTGCCAGCAGCGTAGGACTAGCGCCCGGTGGTGAGCAGTTCTTC. The encoded protein is CASSVGLAPGGEQFF.

There are a few counts of this clone. This chain uses TRBV5-1 with TRBJ1-1; TRBD1 matches at 7 bases. The V and J ends lost 7 bases and 4 bases, in that order; junction bases with no gene match: 13. Per the germline V gene, CDR1 is SGHRS and CDR2 is YFSETQ. The CDR3 extends over 15 amino acids. DNA for the CDR3: TGCGCCAGCGCACGGGACAGTCAGAGAGTCACTGAAGCTTTCTTT. Translated, it gives CASARDSQRVTEAFF.

The rearrangement joins TRBV15 to TRBJ2-1, with D unresolved. V was cut by 0 bases and J by 4 bases, with 7 bases left in between. Looked up from germline, CDR1 is LNHNV and CDR2 is YYDKDF (reference sequence). CDR3 length: 14 amino acids. The CDR3 sequence: CATSRDQQYNEQFF. As DNA, the CDR3 is TGTGCCACCAGCAGAGATCAACAGTACAATGAGCAGTTCTTC.

This clone has only a few counts. V gene TRBV11-2 combines with J gene TRBJ1-1, with 7 bases that match TRBD1. The germline gives CDR1 SGHAT, CDR2 FQNNGV. The ends lost 3 bases at V and 0 bases at J; junction bases unmatched: 7. This CDR3 spans 16 amino acids. CDR3 in DNA: TGTGCCAGCAGCTTTCGACAGGGTACACTGAACACTGAAGCTTTCTTT. Translated: CASSFRQGTLNTEAFF.

The chain recombines TRBV7-2 with TRBJ1-5; tentative D call: TRBD1 (5 bases). V dropped 1 base and J dropped 5 bases, with 9 bases sitting between them. The CDR3 is 14 residues long. The germline CDR1 and CDR2 sequences are SGHTA and FQGNSA. The CDR3 sequence: CASSLGGNYQPQHF. CDR3 coding DNA: TGTGCCAGCAGCTTAGGGGGCAATTATCAGCCCCAGCATTTT.

The rearrangement links TRBV6-5 to TRBJ2-7; 7 bases are shared with TRBD1. Germline CDR1 reads MNHEY; CDR2 reads SVGAGI. There are 13 residues in the CDR3. The junction had 3 bases not matched to a gene; V was cut back by 6 bases and J by 1 base. CDR3 sequence reads: CASSPRGSYEQYF. In nucleotides, the CDR3 is TGTGCCAGCAGCCCCAGGGGGTCCTACGAGCAGTACTTC.

V and J are TRBV30 and TRBJ2-3; D gene ambiguous. The CDR3 totals 15 residues. Trimming cost V 4 bases and J 0 bases, with 14 bases left between them. Germline-derived CDR1 and CDR2 are GTSNPN and SVGIG (reference sequence). The CDR3 loop reads CAWTVSFLSTDTQYF. CDR3 nucleotides: TGTGCCTGGACCGTTAGTTTTCTAAGCACAGATACGCAGTATTTT. The full variable domain, completed using reference TRBV30 and TRBJ2-3, is SQTIHQWPATLVQPVGSPLSLECTVEGTSNPNLYWYRQAAGRGLQLLFYSVGIGQISSEVPQNLSASRPQDRQFILSSKKLLLSDSGFYLCAWTVSFLSTDTQYFGPGTRLTVL.

The chain carries TRBV27 and TRBJ2-3; 7 nucleotides match TRBD2. Unmatched junction bases numbered 15, after V lost 3 bases and J lost 0 bases. CDR1 and CDR2 from the germline V gene are MNHEY and SMNVEV (reference sequence). The CDR3 is 19 amino acids. The CDR3 DNA follows: TGTGCCAGCAGTTTGGGGGGGAGGGCCCTCCGTTGGAGCACAGATACGCAGTATTTT. Translated: CASSLGGRALRWSTDTQYF.

The V gene is TRBV27, the J gene TRBJ1-2; the D gene is possibly TRBD1 (5 bases). The germline V gene encodes CDR1 MNHEY and CDR2 SMNVEV (reference sequence). V shed 6 bases and J shed 4 bases, with 15 bases lying between them. The CDR3 is 14 amino acids. The CDR3 DNA sequence: TGTGCCAGCAGATCACAGGTTTCGCCCTATGGCTACACCTTC. Protein: CASRSQVSPYGYTF.

In this sample, this clone turned up a few times. The V call is TRBV6-6, the J call TRBJ2-1, with D possibly being TRBD1 (7 bases). V lost 3 bases and J lost 8, with 14 bases in between. Germline V gene lookup returns CDR1 MNHNY and CDR2 SVGAGI (reference sequence). The CDR3 is 14 amino acids. The CDR3 loop reads CASSYPRGVDEQFF. CDR3 bases: TGTGCCAGCAGTTATCCCAGGGGGGTTGATGAGCAGTTCTTC.